The T cell receptor (beta chain) under discussion was sequenced for a study of blood T cells in healthy people across ages. V lost 2 bases to trimming and J lost 6 bases, with 16 bases between them. Germline lookup yields CDR1 SGHRS and CDR2 YFSETQ. The CDR3 is 15 residues long. The authors ran a second PCR of about 7 to 11 cycles using a sample-barcoded 5' primer and a J-beta primer mix. TCRdb used MiXCR to reprocess the 5' RACE reads, holding one entry per CDR3 protein. This sample has 700,000 or so distinct CDR3 sequences; 40% to 45% occur once, and the top ten carry about 30%. The clonotype was recovered from a man of 80 years or more in good health. This rearrangement joins TRBV5-1 to TRBJ2-3, with D perhaps TRBD1 or TRBD2 (6 bases each). Sequenced sample: blood. The CDR3 sequence is CASSFLGGKGDTQYF. The CDR3 DNA follows: TGCGCCAGCAGCTTTCTAGGGGGGAAAGGGGATACGCAGTATTTT.